The 26 T cell receptor beta chains presented below share a single source sample, sequenced in a study of vaccination and CD4 T cells after COVID-19. Cultured CD4+ T cell DNA was sequenced using the Oncomine TCR Beta short-read assay. A single record per CDR3 protein comes from TCRdb applying MiXCR to the PCR reads. Among about 25,000 distinct CDR3 sequences, 28% were seen once, and the ten largest hold around 7.4%. These TCRs are of unknown antigen specificity. Time point specified: late sampling 161 to 241 days after vaccination in a few convalescent patients. Described treatment: approximately 9-day PBMC culture with coronavirus spike peptide pools or control peptides (ViraFEST assay). This material consisted of CD4+ T cells from blood, cultured in vitro, taken about 7 months after SARS-CoV-2 vaccination. The receptors originated from a human donor who had recovered from COVID-19.

This clonotype was seen just once. The chain recombines TRBV2 with TRBJ1-1; D is unresolved. V lost 3 bases to trimming and J lost 9 bases, with 14 bases between them. The germline gives CDR1 SNHLY, CDR2 FYNNEI. The CDR3 covers 13 residues. As DNA, the CDR3 is TGTGCCAGCAGTGAGGACTTTGGGCCTCAAGCTTTCTTT. This codes for CASSEDFGPQAFF. Full variable domain (rest looked up from reference TRBV2 and TRBJ1-1): EPEVTQTPSHQVTQMGQEVILRCVPISNHLYFYWYRQILGQKVEFLVSFYNNEISEKSEIFDDQFSVERPDGSNFTLKIRSTKLEDSAMYFCASSEDFGPQAFFGQGTRLTVV.

This CDR3 reads CASSGGWAGELFF. Written as DNA, the CDR3 is TGTGCCAGCAGTGGTGGTTGGGCCGGGGAGCTGTTTTTT. This chain links TRBV28 with TRBJ2-2; D unclear. The V gene's germline CDR1 is MDHEN and CDR2 SYDVKM. The V end lost 5 bases, the J end lost 6 bases, and 10 bases lay between the germline ends. The CDR3 sequence is 13 residues long.

This clonotype was seen a handful of times. The chain is built from TRBV6-2 or TRBV6-3 and TRBJ2-5, with 9 positions matching TRBD1. Germline lookup yields CDR1 MNHEY and CDR2 SVGEGT. V shed 6 bases, J shed 5 bases, and the junction held 10 bases outside the gene matches. The CDR3 is 15 residues long. The CDR3 loop is CASSPRQGVRETQYF. The CDR3 DNA is TGTGCCAGCAGCCCCCGACAGGGGGTTCGGGAGACCCAGTACTTC.

The V and J genes are TRBV7-9 and TRBJ2-2; TRBD2 matches at 11 bases. J gave up 4 bases and V 6 bases, and 4 bases lay outside the gene matches. CDR3 length: 15 residues. Germline assignment: CDR1 SEHNR and CDR2 FQNEAQ (reference sequence). CDR3 sequence: CASRPTSGSTGELFF. The CDR3 DNA reads as TGTGCCAGCAGGCCCACTAGCGGGAGCACCGGGGAGCTGTTTTTT.

The V call is TRBV20-1, the J call TRBJ2-1; TRBD1 is a possible D gene (5 bases). CDR3 length: 13 amino acids. Germline CDR1 is DFQATT and CDR2 is SNEGSKA (reference sequence). Trimming left V 5 bases short and J 4 bases short, with 12 bases between. DNA of the CDR3: TGCAGTGCTCCACAATCAGGGTACAATGAGCAGTTCTTC. Protein product: CSAPQSGYNEQFF.

This clonotype was detected a few times. V usage is TRBV27 and J usage is TRBJ2-5, with D maybe TRBD1 (6 bases). CDR3 length: 15 amino acids. Germline V CDR1 and CDR2: MNHEY, SMNVEV (reference sequence). Trimming shortened V by 4 bases and J by 4 bases, and 16 bases separated the two germline ends. The CDR3 here is CASSSLLGQRETQYF. CDR3 bases: TGTGCCAGCAGTTCGCTCCTTGGACAGCGAGAGACCCAGTACTTC.

In its sample, this clonotype was seen a few times. This chain connects TRBV7-9 to TRBJ2-2; 7 bases are a match to TRBD1. This CDR3 has 13 amino acids. Germline V gene sequence: CDR1 SEHNR, CDR2 FQNEAQ (reference sequence). J was trimmed by 7 bases and V by 4 bases; bases with no gene match: 3. The CDR3 sequence: CASSYTGVGELFF. The DNA of the CDR3 is TGTGCCAGCAGCTATACAGGGGTCGGGGAGCTGTTTTTT.

The rearrangement uses TRBV7-2 and TRBJ1-1; no firm D call. Germline CDR1 SGHTA, CDR2 FQGNSA. Trimming stripped 4 bases from V and 10 bases from J, with 16 bases between. CDR3 length: 13 amino acids. The CDR3 sequence: CASSSGPQVGAFF. As DNA, the CDR3 is TGTGCCAGCAGCTCCGGGCCGCAGGTCGGAGCTTTCTTT.

In its sample, this clonotype was seen a few times. The chain couples TRBV6-1 to TRBJ2-5; D remains ambiguous. V was clipped by 5 bases and J by 2 bases, with 12 bases between them. CDR1 is MNHNS and CDR2 is SASEGT in the germline V gene. The CDR3 spans 14 residues. The CDR3 bases are TGTGCCAGCAGTATCTCGGCTAGTCAAGAGACCCAGTACTTC. This sequence encodes CASSISASQETQYF.

Ten or more counts support this clonotype. The chain couples TRBV15 to TRBJ1-5, with TRBD1 matching over 8 bases. The J segment lost 5 bases and the V segment lost 0 bases, leaving 3 bases of the junction unmatched. CDR1 and CDR2 (germline): LNHNV, YYDKDF (reference sequence). The CDR3 covers 15 residues. Here the CDR3 reads CATSRDRRGHQPQHF. The CDR3 bases are TGTGCCACCAGCAGAGATCGCAGGGGGCATCAGCCCCAGCATTTT.

The V and J genes are TRBV19 and TRBJ2-5, with 8 bases fitting TRBD2. The CDR3 has 16 amino acids. V lost 8 bases and J lost 2; bases outside the gene matches: 13. The germline CDR1 and CDR2 sequences are LNHDA and SQIVND (reference sequence). The CDR3 bases are TGTGCCAGTTCCAGGGGTAGCGGGATTGGACAAGAGACCCAGTACTTC. This sequence encodes CASSRGSGIGQETQYF.

The J gene is TRBJ1-5, the V gene TRBV27; D call uncertain. This CDR3 has 16 residues. CDR1 is MNHEY, CDR2 SMNVEV, per germline (reference sequence). The germline V and J ends were trimmed by 0 bases and 1 base, with 10 bases remaining between them. The CDR3 sequence is CASSLSFSHSNQPQHF. As DNA, the CDR3 is TGTGCCAGCAGTTTATCGTTTTCGCACAGCAATCAGCCCCAGCATTTT.

V usage is TRBV20-1 and J usage is TRBJ2-1; TRBD2 matches at 10 bases. Germline V gene lookup returns CDR1 DFQATT and CDR2 SNEGSKA (reference sequence). The CDR3 runs 18 residues. With V trimmed by 4 bases and J by 2 bases, 14 bases remained unmatched. CDR3: CSAISGRAQAGPYNEQFF. In DNA, the CDR3 is TGCAGTGCTATAAGCGGGAGGGCCCAGGCCGGTCCCTACAATGAGCAGTTCTTC.

This clonotype was counted ten times or more. Written as DNA, the CDR3 is TGTGCCAGCACCTGGACAGGGTCTAATTCACCCCTCCACTTT. Protein sequence: CASTWTGSNSPLHF. The chain links TRBV6-1 to TRBJ1-6; TRBD1 matches at 8 bases. The V gene end was trimmed by 7 bases and the J gene end by 6 bases; junction bases not matched to a gene: 5. Germline values: CDR1 MNHNS, CDR2 SASEGT. The length of the CDR3 is 14 residues.

This clonotype is termed medium-sized. V gene TRBV19 combines with J gene TRBJ1-1; 9 bases agree with TRBD1. The CDR3 contains 14 residues. Germline V gene lookup returns CDR1 LNHDA and CDR2 SQIVND (reference sequence). The trim removed 4 bases at V and 6 bases at J, leaving 6 bases unmatched. CDR3 coding DNA: TGTGCCAGTAGTAGGGGACAGGGTACTGCTGAAGCTTTCTTT. Amino acids: CASSRGQGTAEAFF. Full variable domain (rest looked up from reference TRBV19 and TRBJ1-1): DGGITQSPKYLFRKEGQNVTLSCEQNLNHDAMYWYRQDPGQGLRLIYYSQIVNDFQKGDIAEGYSVSREKKESFPLTVTSAQKNPTAFYLCASSRGQGTAEAFFGQGTRLTVV.

The chain has TRBV6-4 and TRBJ2-6; D ambiguous. Trimming pared 2 bases from V and 0 bases from J, leaving 5 bases between. The CDR3 extends over 15 amino acids. CDR1 is MRHNA and CDR2 is SNTAGT in the germline V gene. The CDR3 nucleotides are TGTGCCAGCAGTGACCCGGGCTCTGGGGCCAACGTCCTGACTTTC. It yields the protein CASSDPGSGANVLTF.

V gene TRBV19 combines with J gene TRBJ2-7; 16 positions match TRBD2. J gave up 2 bases and V 1 base, and 8 bases lay outside the gene matches. The CDR3 is made up of 19 amino acids. From germline, CDR1 is LNHDA and CDR2 SQIVND (reference sequence). CDR3 sequence (DNA): TGTGCCAGTAGTATAGGGACGGGACTAGCGGGAGGGAAGACCTACGAGCAGTACTTC. Protein sequence: CASSIGTGLAGGKTYEQYF.

This clonotype was seen a few times. The gene calls are TRBV4-1 and TRBJ1-5; 10 nucleotides line up with TRBD1. The CDR3 covers 13 residues. V was clipped by 8 bases and J by 4 bases; unmatched bases: 2. From germline, CDR1 is MGHRA and CDR2 YSYEKL. CDR3 nucleotides: TGCGCCAGCGGGGGACAGGGGAATCAGCCCCAGCATTTT. Its translation: CASGGQGNQPQHF.

The sample holds a few counts of this clonotype. This chain links TRBV20-1 with TRBJ2-7; 11 bases line up with TRBD2. The CDR3 is 14 residues long. The V and J ends lost 4 bases and 3 bases, in that order; junction bases with no gene match: 5. The V gene's germline CDR1 is DFQATT and CDR2 SNEGSKA (reference sequence). CDR3 sequence (DNA): TGCAGTGCTACCGGGACTAGCGGCAGCTACGAGCAGTACTTC. Protein: CSATGTSGSYEQYF.

The V gene is TRBV7-8, the J gene TRBJ2-7; TRBD2 matches 10 bases. This CDR3 region has 15 residues. The ends lost 6 bases at V and 5 bases at J; junction bases unmatched: 10. Germline V gene data show CDR1 as SGHVS and CDR2 as FQNEAQ. The CDR3 DNA reads as TGTGCCAGCAGACCAGACCTAGCGGGAGCCCACGAGCAGTACTTC. Its translation: CASRPDLAGAHEQYF.

This clonotype was counted only a few times. The CDR3 protein is CSVEAVPGANVLTF. The CDR3 bases are TGCAGCGTTGAAGCCGTACCTGGGGCCAACGTCCTGACTTTC. The chain combines TRBV29-1 with TRBJ2-6, with no clear D. Germline V CDR1 and CDR2: SQVTM, ANQGSEA. CDR3 length: 14 residues. The germline V and J ends were trimmed by 1 base and 2 bases, with 6 bases remaining between them.

This clonotype rates as medium-sized (0.01 to 0.1%). J is TRBJ2-1 and V is TRBV20-1; a possible D gene is TRBD1 (5 bases). Germline assignment: CDR1 DFQATT and CDR2 SNEGSKA (reference sequence). The CDR3 is 14 amino acids. V lost 0 bases, J lost 9 bases, and 15 bases lay in between. The CDR3 reads CSARDLGRVTEQFF. CDR3 sequence (DNA): TGCAGTGCTAGAGATCTCGGCAGGGTGACTGAGCAGTTCTTC.

This clonotype has just a few counts. The chain is built from TRBV7-9 and TRBJ2-1; D gene ambiguous. The CDR3 totals 13 residues. Germline V CDR1 and CDR2: SEHNR, FQNEAQ (reference sequence). V was pared by 0 bases and J by 6 bases, with 6 bases between. As DNA, the CDR3 is TGTGCCAGCAGCTTAGCTGGGATCAATGAGCAGTTCTTC. This encodes CASSLAGINEQFF.

The chain has TRBV10-1 and TRBJ2-7, with TRBD1 matching over 11 bases. V dropped 0 bases and J dropped 6; count of bases not matched to a gene: 1. The germline CDR1 and CDR2 sequences are WNHNN and SYGVQD (reference sequence). The CDR3 loop spans 14 amino acids. CDR3 protein: CASSESGTGGEQYF. The CDR3, as DNA: TGCGCCAGCAGTGAGTCGGGGACAGGGGGCGAGCAGTACTTC.

This clonotype was counted only a few times. An end of the junction differs from the germline gene, which may be a read error. V and J are TRBV6-1 and TRBJ2-7; TRBD2 agrees at 9 bases. From germline, CDR1 is MNHNS and CDR2 SASEGT. This CDR3 contains 15 residues. CDR3 loop: CASSEKAGGPDERYF. The CDR3, as DNA: TGTGCCAGCAGTGAAAAGGCGGGAGGGCCCGACGAGCGGTACTTC.

This clonotype was seen a handful of times. The chain links TRBV20-1 to TRBJ1-1; the D gene is possibly TRBD1 (5 bases). This CDR3 contains 13 residues. Trimming shortened V by 3 bases and J by 3 bases, and 11 bases separated the two germline ends. CDR1 DFQATT and CDR2 SNEGSKA come from the germline V gene (reference sequence). The CDR3, as DNA: TGCAGTGCTAGGGCCGACAGCTACACTGAAGCTTTCTTT. Amino acid sequence: CSARADSYTEAFF.